The 14 T cell receptor beta chains listed next were all sequenced from one sample in a study of blood T cells in healthy people across ages. Together with a sample-barcoded 5' primer, a J-beta primer mix was included in a second PCR lasting about 6 to 11 cycles. One entry per CDR3 protein results from TCRdb running MiXCR on the 5' RACE reads. The table records 1,300,000 or so distinct CDR3 sequences, approximately 59% of them present only once. The sample taken for sequencing was blood. The receptors shown here come from a man aged 18-30 years in good health.

The V gene is TRBV20-1, the J gene TRBJ1-1; D not certain. Between the trimmed V and J ends, which lost 0 bases and 3 bases, there was a span of 11 bases. Germline V gene data show CDR1 as DFQATT and CDR2 as SNEGSKA (reference sequence). CDR3 size: 14 residues. The CDR3: CSARDRILDTEAFF. Written as DNA, the CDR3 is TGCAGTGCTAGAGATCGGATCCTGGACACTGAAGCTTTCTTT.

Details on this clonotype: The junction does not match germline at one end; this may be a read error. J is TRBJ2-5 and V is TRBV7-9; TRBD2 matches 7 bases. The J call may be incorrect, as the DNA end agrees better with TRBJ2-7. Germline CDR1 reads SEHNR; CDR2 reads FQNEAQ (reference sequence). This CDR3 has 13 amino acids. CDR3 sequence: CAISDSGVYEQYF. In DNA, the CDR3 is TGTGCCATCAGCGACAGCGGGGTCTACGAGCAGTACTTC.

This chain uses TRBV28 with TRBJ2-5; 9 bases are shared with TRBD1. CDR3 length: 14 residues. J gave up 2 bases and V 7 bases, and 5 bases lay outside the gene matches. Germline V gives CDR1 MDHEN, CDR2 SYDVKM. CDR3 amino acids: CASKRDREQETQYF. CDR3 nucleotides: TGTGCCAGCAAGCGGGACAGGGAACAAGAGACCCAGTACTTC.

This chain uses TRBV24-1 with TRBJ1-1; D is undetermined. CDR1 and CDR2 from the germline V gene are KGHDR and SFDVKD. V lost 7 bases and J 0 bases, leaving 17 bases between the germline ends. This CDR3 contains 16 residues. The CDR3 spells CATRSQARGLNTEAFF. Here the CDR3 DNA reads TGTGCCACCAGAAGTCAGGCTCGAGGGCTGAACACTGAAGCTTTCTTT.

The rearrangement uses TRBV30 and TRBJ2-1; either TRBD1 or TRBD2 may supply D (5 bases each). Between the trimmed V and J ends, which lost 2 bases and 9 bases, there was a span of 8 bases. This CDR3 contains 11 residues. CDR1 is GTSNPN and CDR2 is SVGIG in the germline V gene (reference sequence). The CDR3 region has the DNA TGTGCCTGGAGTCGGGACCGTGAGCAGTTCTTC. Amino acid sequence: CAWSRDREQFF.

With regard to this clonotype: One end of the junction is discordant with germline, which a read error may explain. J is TRBJ2-7 and V is TRBV5-5; TRBD2 might be the D (6 bases). The germline gives CDR1 SGHKS, CDR2 YYEKEE (reference sequence). CDR3 length: 11 residues. The CDR3, as DNA: TGCGCTAGCAGCTTGGCGGGGACCCCGTACTTC. Residues: CASSLAGTPYF.

This clonotype was counted a few times. The chain joins TRBV28 to TRBJ2-3; D is unresolved. Trimming removed 8 bases at V and 2 bases at J, with 14 bases between. The length of the CDR3 is 14 residues. CDR1 is MDHEN and CDR2 is SYDVKM in the germline V gene. The CDR3 spells CASRRKQLTDTQYF. The CDR3 DNA is TGTGCCAGCCGCCGGAAACAACTCACAGATACGCAGTATTTT.

V and J are TRBV20-1 and TRBJ2-1; D is undetermined. Trimming took off 1 base at V and 10 bases at J, with 11 bases between the two ends. The V gene's germline CDR1 is DFQATT and CDR2 SNEGSKA (reference sequence). The CDR3 is 12 residues long. Written as DNA, the CDR3 is TGCAGTGCTAGAGGAGTGCGCAGAGAGCAGTTCTTC. Its protein is CSARGVRREQFF.

This clonotype occurred a few times. This chain joins TRBV20-1 and TRBJ2-3; 8 bases map to TRBD2. This CDR3 has 15 residues. V shed 0 bases and J 1 base; nucleotides not matched to a gene: 3. Germline V CDR1 and CDR2: DFQATT, SNEGSKA (reference sequence). The CDR3, as DNA: TGCAGTGCTAGAGAGACTAGCGTTGGCACAGATACGCAGTATTTT. Amino acid sequence: CSARETSVGTDTQYF.

The chain joins TRBV7-8 to TRBJ2-5, with 7 bases fitting TRBD1. The CDR3 is made up of 15 amino acids. The junction had 9 bases not matched to a gene; V was cut back by 2 bases and J by 6 bases. Germline V lookup: CDR1 SGHVS, CDR2 FQNEAQ. Written as DNA, the CDR3 is TGTGCCAGCAGCTTACTTCCACAGGGGCAAAAGACCCAGTACTTC. This sequence encodes CASSLLPQGQKTQYF.

The rearrangement uses TRBV6-6 and TRBJ2-1, with D maybe TRBD2 (6 bases). The CDR3 length is 15 residues. V shed 6 bases and J shed 1 base, with 13 bases lying between them. The germline V gene encodes CDR1 MNHNY and CDR2 SVGAGI (reference sequence). CDR3 DNA: TGTGCCAGCAGGGTGGACGGGAGATCCTACAATGAGCAGTTCTTC. Amino acids: CASRVDGRSYNEQFF.

The CDR3 spells CASSLDGNSNQPQHF. The CDR3 bases are TGCGCCAGCAGCTTGGATGGGAATAGCAATCAGCCCCAGCATTTT. The V call is TRBV5-1, the J call TRBJ1-5, with no clear D. The CDR3 sequence is 15 residues long. The germline gives CDR1 SGHRS, CDR2 YFSETQ. Trimming left V 0 bases short and J 0 bases short, with 7 bases between.

The chain is built from TRBV4-3 and TRBJ2-7, with TRBD1 matching over 8 bases. The J segment lost 2 bases and the V segment lost 1 base, leaving 4 bases of the junction unmatched. Germline CDR1 reads LGHNA; CDR2 reads YSLEER. The CDR3 is 15 residues long. In nucleotides, the CDR3 is TGCGCCAGCAGCCAAGGTCGGGACAGGACCTACGAGCAGTACTTC. It yields the protein CASSQGRDRTYEQYF.

The gene calls are TRBV7-8 and TRBJ2-1, with D hard to call. This CDR3 region has 15 residues. The germline V gene encodes CDR1 SGHVS and CDR2 FQNEAQ. Trimming took off 0 bases at V and 11 bases at J, with 17 bases between the two ends. CDR3 loop: CASSLAGSLGRQQFF. DNA for the CDR3: TGTGCCAGCAGCTTAGCGGGCAGCCTGGGAAGACAGCAGTTCTTC. The entire variable domain, with the rest obtained from reference TRBV7-8 and TRBJ2-1, is as follows: GAGVSQSPRYKVAKRGQDVALRCDPISGHVSLFWYQQALGQGPEFLTYFQNEAQLDKSGLPSDRFFAERPEGSVSTLKIQRTQQEDSAVYLCASSLAGSLGRQQFFGPGTRLTVL.